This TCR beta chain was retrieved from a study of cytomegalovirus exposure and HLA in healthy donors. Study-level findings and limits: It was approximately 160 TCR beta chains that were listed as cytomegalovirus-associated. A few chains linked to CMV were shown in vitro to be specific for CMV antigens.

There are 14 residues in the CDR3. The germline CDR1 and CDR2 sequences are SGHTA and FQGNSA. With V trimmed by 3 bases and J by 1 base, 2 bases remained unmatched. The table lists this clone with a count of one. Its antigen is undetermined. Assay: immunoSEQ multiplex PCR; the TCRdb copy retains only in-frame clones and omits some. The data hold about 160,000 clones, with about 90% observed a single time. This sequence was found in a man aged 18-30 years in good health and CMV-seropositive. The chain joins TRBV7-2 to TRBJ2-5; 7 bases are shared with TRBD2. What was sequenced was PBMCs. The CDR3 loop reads CASSFAGVQETQYF. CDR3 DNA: TGTGCCAGCAGCTTCGCGGGGGTCCAAGAGACCCAGTACTTC.